The source of this T cell receptor (beta chain) is a study of control samples from healthy donors and cancer patients. V was pared by 3 bases and J by 6 bases, with 3 bases between. Looked up from germline, CDR1 is SNHLY and CDR2 is FYNNEI. The CDR3 runs 11 residues. This table comes from immunoSEQ multiplex PCR, and its TCRdb copy is limited to in-frame clones, with some not included. The sample contains 150,000 or so clones, 80% to 95% of which appear only once. The J gene is TRBJ1-5, the V gene TRBV2, with no clear D. This sequence was found in a woman in her thirties in good health. The material sequenced was blood. CDR3 loop: CASSDSQPQHF. The CDR3, as DNA: TGTGCCAGCAGTGATAGTCAGCCCCAGCATTTT.